The entry below describes one T cell receptor (beta chain). The clone's antigen remains unknown. No base quality information exists; no much larger clone differs at one position. These data originate in a study of T cell repertoires in cytomegalovirus infection (dated by TCRdb to between 2018 and 2021). Study-wide context: Donor HLA type was relevant to the analysis, as public TCR beta signatures indicated carriage of CMV infection together with the matching HLA type. Study-wide findings and limitations: The ex vivo response was dominated by HLA-C-restricted CMV-specific TCR beta clonotypes, and the single most frequent clonotype in two of eight donors was supplied by these HLA-C-restricted clonotypes. Cumulative frequency of public TCR beta family members discriminated carriers of CMV infection plus the relevant HLA type in this cohort and an independent approximately 350-donor cohort.

The data were produced on an Illumina HiSeq 1500. Starting from the raw public reads, TCRdb applied fastp trimming at Q25, assembled clones with MiXCR and retained in-frame beta chains. CDR3 protein duplicates are merged, each entry listing the most common genes and DNA. Here the sample has about 98,000 distinct CDR3 sequences; approximately 15% occur a single time. Together, the top ten hold less than 10% of the sample. V is cut by 3 bases and J by 10 bases, and the space between the germline ends is 15 bases. From the cysteine through the phenylalanine, the CDR3 covers 13 amino acids. The read is trimmed to its CDR3 DNA, 39 bases read in frame from base 1. The germline V gene provides CDR1 KGHSH and CDR2 LQKENI.

The clonotype comes from a human donor in good health (CMV status not recorded). Some clones in this sample may be carry-over from other donors' samples. The rearrangement joined TRBV18 to TRBJ2-5; TRBD1 is a possible D gene, resting on 5 matching bases. Sequencing was performed on PBMCs. This receptor has the CDR3 CASSPGQDQLQYF. The DNA reads TGTGCCAGCTCACCGGGGCAGGATCAGCTCCAGTACTTC. The variable domain in full, with residues beyond the CDR3 obtained from the reference TRBV18 and TRBJ2-5 genes, is NAGVMQNPRHLVRRRGQEARLRCSPMKGHSHVYWYRQLPEEGLKFMVYLQKENIIDESGMPKERFSAEFPKEGPSILRIQQVVRGDSAAYFCASSPGQDQLQYFGPGTRLLVL.